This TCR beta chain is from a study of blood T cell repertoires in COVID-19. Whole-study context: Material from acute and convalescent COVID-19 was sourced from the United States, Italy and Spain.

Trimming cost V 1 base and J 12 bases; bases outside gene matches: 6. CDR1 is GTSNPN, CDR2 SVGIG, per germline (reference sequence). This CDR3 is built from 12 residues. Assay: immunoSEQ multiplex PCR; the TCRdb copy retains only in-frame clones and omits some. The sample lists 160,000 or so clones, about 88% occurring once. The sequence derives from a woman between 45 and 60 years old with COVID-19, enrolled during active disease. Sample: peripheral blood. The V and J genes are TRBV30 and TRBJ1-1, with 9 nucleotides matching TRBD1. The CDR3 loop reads CAWSGSGTGTFF. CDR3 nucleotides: TGTGCCTGGAGTGGATCCGGGACAGGGACTTTCTTT.